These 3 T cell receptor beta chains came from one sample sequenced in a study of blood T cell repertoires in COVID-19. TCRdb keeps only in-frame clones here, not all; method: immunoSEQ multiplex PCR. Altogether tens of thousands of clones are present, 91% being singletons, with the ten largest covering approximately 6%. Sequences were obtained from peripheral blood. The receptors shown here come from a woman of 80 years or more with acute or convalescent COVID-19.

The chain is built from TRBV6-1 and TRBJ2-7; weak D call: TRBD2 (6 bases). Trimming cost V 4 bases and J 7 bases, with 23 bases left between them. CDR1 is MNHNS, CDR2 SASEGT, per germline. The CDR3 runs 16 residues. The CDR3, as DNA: TGTGCCAGCAGTGTGGTTTACCGGGACTCCCCGAGAGAGCAGTACTTC. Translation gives CASSVVYRDSPREQYF.

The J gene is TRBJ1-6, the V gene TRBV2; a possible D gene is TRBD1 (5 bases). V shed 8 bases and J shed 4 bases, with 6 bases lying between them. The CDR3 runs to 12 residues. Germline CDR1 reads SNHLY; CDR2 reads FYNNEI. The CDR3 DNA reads TGTGCCAGCCAGGGATATAATTCACCCCTCCACTTT. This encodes CASQGYNSPLHF. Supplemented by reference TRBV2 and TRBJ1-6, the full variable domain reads EPEVTQTPSHQVTQMGQEVILRCVPISNHLYFYWYRQILGQKVEFLVSFYNNEISEKSEIFDDQFSVERPDGSNFTLKIRSTKLEDSAMYFCASQGYNSPLHFGNGTRLTVT.

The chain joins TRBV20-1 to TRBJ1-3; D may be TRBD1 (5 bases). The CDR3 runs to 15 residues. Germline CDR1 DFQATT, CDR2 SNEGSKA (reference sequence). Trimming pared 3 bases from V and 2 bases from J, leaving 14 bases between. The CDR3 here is CSASDAGQAGNTIYF. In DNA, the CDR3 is TGCAGTGCTAGTGATGCTGGACAAGCTGGAAACACCATATATTTT.